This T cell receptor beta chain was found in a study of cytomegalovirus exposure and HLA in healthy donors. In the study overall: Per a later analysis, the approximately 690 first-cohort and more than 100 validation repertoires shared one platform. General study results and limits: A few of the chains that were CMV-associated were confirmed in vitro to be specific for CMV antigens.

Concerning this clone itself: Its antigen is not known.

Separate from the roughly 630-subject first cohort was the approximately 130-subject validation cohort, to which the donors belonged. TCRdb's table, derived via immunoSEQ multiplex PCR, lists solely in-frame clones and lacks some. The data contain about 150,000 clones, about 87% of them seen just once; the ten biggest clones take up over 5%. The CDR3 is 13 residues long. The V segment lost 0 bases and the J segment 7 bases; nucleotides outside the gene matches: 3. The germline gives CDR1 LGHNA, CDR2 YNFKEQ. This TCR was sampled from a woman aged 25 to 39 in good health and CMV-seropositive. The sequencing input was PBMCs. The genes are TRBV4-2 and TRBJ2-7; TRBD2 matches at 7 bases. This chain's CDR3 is CASSQELAREQYF. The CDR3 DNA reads TGTGCCAGCAGCCAAGAACTAGCGAGGGAGCAGTACTTC.